This T cell receptor (beta chain) comes out of a study of cytomegalovirus exposure and HLA in healthy donors. Germline loops: CDR1 SGHDN, CDR2 FVKESK. There are 13 residues in the CDR3. V was cut by 1 base and J by 7 bases, with 10 bases left in between. PCR involved 60 Vbeta and 13 Jbeta primers. Method: immunoSEQ multiplex PCR; TCRdb's copy keeps in-frame clones and lacks some. The sample has around 29,000 clones, and its top ten clones hold roughly 0.76%. The sequencing sample was made of PBMCs. The chain employs TRBV14 and TRBJ1-2; D remains ambiguous. The sequence came from a man aged 30 to 39 in good health and CMV-seronegative. The CDR3 region is CASSQVSRGGYTF. The CDR3 DNA follows: TGTGCCAGCAGCCAAGTCAGTCGAGGTGGCTACACCTTC.